What follows is one TCR beta chain and its context. CDR3 length: 15 amino acids. V was pared by 3 bases and J by 1 base, with 4 bases of the junction left unmatched. Per the germline V gene, CDR1 is DFQATT and CDR2 is SNEGSKA (reference sequence). This sample was taken from a study of blood T cell repertoires in COVID-19. The data were produced by immunoSEQ multiplex PCR, yet TCRdb's version contains in-frame clones alone and is incomplete. The sample holds around 190,000 clones; under 85% are singletons and the top ten take under 10%. The clonotype was recovered from a woman in her sixties or seventies with COVID-19, enrolled during active disease. The V gene is TRBV20-1, the J gene TRBJ2-2; 8 bases are shared with TRBD2. The sequencing sample was made of peripheral blood. The CDR3 nucleotides read TGCAGTGCTAGTGCGGGACTAGTGAACACCGGGGAGCTGTTTTTT. It is translated as CSASAGLVNTGELFF.